The clone carrying this T cell receptor (beta chain) was detected many times. Its specificity is not known. This beta chain came through as a stray read in a library set up for alpha chains, and its size says little. MiXCR, applied by TCRdb to the 5' RACE reads, yields one record per CDR3 protein. Among approximately 15,000 distinct CDR3 sequences listed, around 4.7% were seen once. This record comes from a study of spatial heterogeneity in lung cancer. Study context: Strong correlation was found between tumor-region TCR transcript counts and a T cell module score from matched bulk RNA-seq.

The time point here: sample taken at primary tumor resection. General study findings and limits: The study found that expanded intratumoral alpha and beta TCR counts tracked tumor mutation counts. As ubiquitous and regional nonsynonymous mutations varied, counts of ubiquitous and regional expanded TCRs tracked them, respectively.

V lost 5 bases and J lost 3, with 4 bases in between. The CDR3 consists of 11 residues. The sequence derives from a female donor with early-stage non-small cell lung cancer. This chain connects TRBV12-3 or TRBV12-4 to TRBJ2-5, with D uncertain. Sequencing was performed on lung tumor tissue, taken at surgery. The CDR3 sequence: CASSAEETQYF. The DNA of the CDR3 is TGTGCCAGCAGTGCGGAAGAGACCCAGTACTTC.